The clone carrying this TCR beta chain was detected many times. Compared with germline, one end of the junction differs, possibly owing to a read error. The sample belongs to a study of regulatory T cells in long-lasting Graves disease. Study background: Newly diagnosed Graves' patients had taken antithyroid drugs under 3 months.

With iRepertoire HTBI primers and Arm-PCR of CDR3 regions, TCR beta libraries were built. TCRdb itself ran the multiplex PCR reads through MiXCR, one entry per CDR3 protein. This table has 300,000 to 400,000 distinct CDR3 sequences, 15% to 20% appearing once. Sample time point: newly diagnosed GD, antithyroid drugs for less than 3 months. Generation of the TCR library employed RNA extracted from PBMCs. A volume of roughly 9.1 milliliters of peripheral blood was collected in EDTA tubes. Germline CDR1 and CDR2: ENHRY and SYGVKD. The CDR3 runs to 16 residues. This sequence was found in a female donor with Graves disease. The sample consisted of peripheral blood mononuclear cells (PBMCs), taken at new diagnosis, from a patient treated with antithyroid drugs. The genes are TRBV10-3 and TRBJ2-3, with D possibly TRBD1 on 6 matching bases. The chain's CDR3 is CTIRGRSQGSTDTQYF. The CDR3 nucleotides are TGTACCATCAGGGGTCGGTCGCAGGGGAGCACAGATACGCAGTATTTT.